This T cell receptor (beta chain) originates from a study of T cell responses to AZD1222 COVID-19 vaccine. Clones were read by immunoSEQ multiplex PCR, and TCRdb kept only the in-frame ones, dropping some. The sample lists around 150,000 clones; more than 85% were seen once. The receptor was derived from an adult who received the AZD1222 COVID-19 vaccine. The sample was peripheral blood, taken 28 days after the second AZD1222 dose.

CDR3: CSAGGGVGYTF. For the CDR3, the DNA is TGCAGTGCTGGAGGCGGGGTTGGCTACACCTTC. This chain links TRBV20-1 with TRBJ1-2; no reliable D call. CDR3 length: 11 residues. Germline V gene lookup returns CDR1 DFQATT and CDR2 SNEGSKA (reference sequence). Deletions cut 5 bases from V and 7 bases from J, with 11 bases between.